This TCR beta chain was identified during a study of response to subunit inactivated influenza vaccine. This CDR3 region has 16 residues. V lost 0 bases and J 0 bases, leaving 6 bases between the germline ends. Germline values: CDR1 LGHNA, CDR2 YSLEER. TCRdb ran MiXCR on the RT-PCR reads and lists one entry per CDR3 protein. This table has around 490,000 distinct CDR3 sequences, less than 10% appearing once. The sequenced sample was PBMCs from blood, obtained around 25 months after vaccination. This chain connects TRBV4-3 to TRBJ2-6; D is undetermined. The clonotype originates from a man between 50 and 75 years old who received an inactivated influenza vaccine. CDR3 DNA sequence: TGCGCCAGCAGCCAAGATTACATCTCTGGGGCCAACGTCCTGACTTTC. Translated, it gives CASSQDYISGANVLTF.